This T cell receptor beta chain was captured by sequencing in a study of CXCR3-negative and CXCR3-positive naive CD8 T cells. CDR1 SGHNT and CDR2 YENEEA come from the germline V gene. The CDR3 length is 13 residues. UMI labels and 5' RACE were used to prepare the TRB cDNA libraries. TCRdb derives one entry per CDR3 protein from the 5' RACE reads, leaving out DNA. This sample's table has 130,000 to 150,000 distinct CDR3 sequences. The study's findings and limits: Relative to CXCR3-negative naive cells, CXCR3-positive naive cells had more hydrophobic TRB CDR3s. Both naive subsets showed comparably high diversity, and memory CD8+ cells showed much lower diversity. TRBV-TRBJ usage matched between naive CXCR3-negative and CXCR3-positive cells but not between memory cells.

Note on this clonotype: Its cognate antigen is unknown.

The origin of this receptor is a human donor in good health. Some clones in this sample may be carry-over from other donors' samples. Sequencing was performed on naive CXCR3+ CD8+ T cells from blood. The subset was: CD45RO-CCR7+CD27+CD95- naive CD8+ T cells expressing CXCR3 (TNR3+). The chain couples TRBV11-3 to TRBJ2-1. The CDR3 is CASSLDPPNEQFF.